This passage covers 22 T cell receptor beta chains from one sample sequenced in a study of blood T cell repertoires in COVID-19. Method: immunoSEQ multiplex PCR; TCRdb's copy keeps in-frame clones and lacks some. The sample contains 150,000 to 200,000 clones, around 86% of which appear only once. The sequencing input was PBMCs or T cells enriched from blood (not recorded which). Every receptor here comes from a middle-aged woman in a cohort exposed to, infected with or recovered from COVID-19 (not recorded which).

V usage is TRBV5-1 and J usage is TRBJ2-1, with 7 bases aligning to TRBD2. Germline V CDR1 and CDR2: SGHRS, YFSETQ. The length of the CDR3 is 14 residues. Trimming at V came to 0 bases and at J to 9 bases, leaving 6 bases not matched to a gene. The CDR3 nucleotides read TGCGCCAGCAGCTTGGGCGGGAGAGTCGGTGAGCAGTTCTTC. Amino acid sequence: CASSLGGRVGEQFF.

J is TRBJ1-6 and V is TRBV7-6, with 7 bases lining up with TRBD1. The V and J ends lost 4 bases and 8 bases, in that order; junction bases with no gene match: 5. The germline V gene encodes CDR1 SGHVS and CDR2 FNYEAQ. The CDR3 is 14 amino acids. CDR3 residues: CASSSGTEHSPLHF. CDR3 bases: TGTGCCAGCAGCTCCGGGACAGAGCATTCACCCCTCCACTTT.

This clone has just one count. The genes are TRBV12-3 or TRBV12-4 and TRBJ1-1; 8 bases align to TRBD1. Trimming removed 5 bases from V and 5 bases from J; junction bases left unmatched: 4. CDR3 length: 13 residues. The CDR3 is CASSQGATTEAFF. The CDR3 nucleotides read TGTGCCAGCAGTCAGGGGGCGACTACTGAAGCTTTCTTT.

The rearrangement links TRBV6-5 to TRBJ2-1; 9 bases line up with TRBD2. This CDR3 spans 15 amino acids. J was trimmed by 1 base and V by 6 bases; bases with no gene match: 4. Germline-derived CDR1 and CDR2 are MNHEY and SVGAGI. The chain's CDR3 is CASSLTSGSYNEQFF. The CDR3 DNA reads TGTGCCAGCAGCCTGACTAGCGGATCCTACAATGAGCAGTTCTTC.

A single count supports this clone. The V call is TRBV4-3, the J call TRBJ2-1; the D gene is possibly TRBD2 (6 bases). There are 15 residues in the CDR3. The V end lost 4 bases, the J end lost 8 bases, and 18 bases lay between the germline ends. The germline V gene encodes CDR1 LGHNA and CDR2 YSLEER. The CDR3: CASSPLARPVDEQFF. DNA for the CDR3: TGCGCCAGCAGCCCCCTAGCGCGGCCCGTGGATGAGCAGTTCTTC.

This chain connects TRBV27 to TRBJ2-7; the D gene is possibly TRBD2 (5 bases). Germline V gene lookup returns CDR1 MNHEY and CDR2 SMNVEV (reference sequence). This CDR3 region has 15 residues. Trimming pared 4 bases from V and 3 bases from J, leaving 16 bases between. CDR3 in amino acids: CASSSITNAGYEQYF. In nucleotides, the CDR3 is TGTGCCAGCAGTTCCATCACTAATGCGGGCTACGAGCAGTACTTC.

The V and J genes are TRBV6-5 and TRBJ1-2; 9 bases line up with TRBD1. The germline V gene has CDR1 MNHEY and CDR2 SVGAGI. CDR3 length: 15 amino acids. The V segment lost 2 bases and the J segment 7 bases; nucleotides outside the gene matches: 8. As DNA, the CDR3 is TGTGCCAGCAGTTACACGACCGGGACAGGGAGTGGCTACACCTTC. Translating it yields CASSYTTGTGSGYTF.

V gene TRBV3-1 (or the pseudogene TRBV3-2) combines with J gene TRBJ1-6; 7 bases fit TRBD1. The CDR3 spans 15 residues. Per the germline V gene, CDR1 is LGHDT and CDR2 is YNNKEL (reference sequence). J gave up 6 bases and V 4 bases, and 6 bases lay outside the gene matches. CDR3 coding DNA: TGTGCCAGCAGCCTAGGACAGGACCTTAATTCACCCCTCCACTTT. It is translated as CASSLGQDLNSPLHF.

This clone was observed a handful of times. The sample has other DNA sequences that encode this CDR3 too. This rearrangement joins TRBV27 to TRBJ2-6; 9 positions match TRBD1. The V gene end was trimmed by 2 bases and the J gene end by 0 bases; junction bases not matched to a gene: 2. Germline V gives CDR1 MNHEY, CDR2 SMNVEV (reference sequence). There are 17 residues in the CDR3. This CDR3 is CASSLRDRVSGANVLTF. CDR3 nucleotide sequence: TGTGCCAGCAGTTTAAGGGACAGGGTCTCTGGGGCCAACGTCCTGACTTTC.

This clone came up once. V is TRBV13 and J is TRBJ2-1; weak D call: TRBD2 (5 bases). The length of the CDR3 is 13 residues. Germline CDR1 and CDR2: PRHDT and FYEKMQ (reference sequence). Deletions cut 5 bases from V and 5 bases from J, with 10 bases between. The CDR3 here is CASSAGNDNEQFF. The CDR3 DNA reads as TGTGCCAGCAGCGCCGGGAACGACAATGAGCAGTTCTTC.

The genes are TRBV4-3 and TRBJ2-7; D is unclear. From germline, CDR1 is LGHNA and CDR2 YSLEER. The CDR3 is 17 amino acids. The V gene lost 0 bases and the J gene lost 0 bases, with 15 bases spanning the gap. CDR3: CASSQDRLGGSSYEQYF. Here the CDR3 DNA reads TGCGCCAGCAGCCAAGACCGCCTTGGCGGAAGCTCCTACGAGCAGTACTTC.

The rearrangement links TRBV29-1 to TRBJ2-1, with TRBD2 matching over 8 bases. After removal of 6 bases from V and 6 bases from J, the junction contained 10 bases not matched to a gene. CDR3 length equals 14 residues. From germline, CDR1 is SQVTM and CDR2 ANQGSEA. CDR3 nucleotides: TGCAGCGTGGATCCTAGCGGGCCGGTCAATGAGCAGTTCTTC. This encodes CSVDPSGPVNEQFF.

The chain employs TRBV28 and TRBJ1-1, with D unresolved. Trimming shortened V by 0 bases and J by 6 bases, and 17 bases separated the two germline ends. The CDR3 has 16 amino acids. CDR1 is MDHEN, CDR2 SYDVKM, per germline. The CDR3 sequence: CASSLWRATPRAEAFF. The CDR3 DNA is TGTGCCAGCAGTTTATGGAGGGCAACCCCCCGGGCTGAAGCTTTCTTT.

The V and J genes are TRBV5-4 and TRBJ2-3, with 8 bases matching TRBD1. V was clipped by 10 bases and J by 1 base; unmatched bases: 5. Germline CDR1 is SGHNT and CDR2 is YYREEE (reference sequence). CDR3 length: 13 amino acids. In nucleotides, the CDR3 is TGTGCCGGTTCGACAGGGGGCACAGATACGCAGTATTTT. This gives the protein CAGSTGGTDTQYF.

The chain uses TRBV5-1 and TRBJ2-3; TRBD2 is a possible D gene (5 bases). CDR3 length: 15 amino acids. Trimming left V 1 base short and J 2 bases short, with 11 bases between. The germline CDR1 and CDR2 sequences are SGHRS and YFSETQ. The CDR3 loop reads CASSLNGVNTDTQYF. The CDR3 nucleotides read TGCGCCAGCAGCTTGAACGGGGTGAACACAGATACGCAGTATTTT.

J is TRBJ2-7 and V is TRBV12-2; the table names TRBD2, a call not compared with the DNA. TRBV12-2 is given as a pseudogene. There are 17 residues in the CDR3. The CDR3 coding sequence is TGTGCAAGTCGCTTATCCCCCGGGGAGGGTCCCCTAGATGAGCAGTACTTC. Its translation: CASRLSPGEGPLDEQYF.

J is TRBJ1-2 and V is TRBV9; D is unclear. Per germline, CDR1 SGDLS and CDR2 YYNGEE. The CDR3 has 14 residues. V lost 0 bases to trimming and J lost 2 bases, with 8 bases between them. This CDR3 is CASSVEGGNYGYTF. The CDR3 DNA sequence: TGTGCCAGCAGCGTAGAGGGAGGGAACTATGGCTACACCTTC.

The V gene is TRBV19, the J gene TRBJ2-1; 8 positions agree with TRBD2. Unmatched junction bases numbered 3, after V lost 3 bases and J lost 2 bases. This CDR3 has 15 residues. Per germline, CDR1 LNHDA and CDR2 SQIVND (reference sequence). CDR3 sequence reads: CASSITGGPYNEQFF. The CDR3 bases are TGTGCCAGTAGTATCACGGGAGGGCCCTACAATGAGCAGTTCTTC.

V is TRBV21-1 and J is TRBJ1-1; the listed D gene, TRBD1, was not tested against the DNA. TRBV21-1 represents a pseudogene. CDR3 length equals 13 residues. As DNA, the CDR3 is TGTGCCAGCAGCACTTTCAGGGTCACTGAAGCTTTCTTT. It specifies CASSTFRVTEAFF.

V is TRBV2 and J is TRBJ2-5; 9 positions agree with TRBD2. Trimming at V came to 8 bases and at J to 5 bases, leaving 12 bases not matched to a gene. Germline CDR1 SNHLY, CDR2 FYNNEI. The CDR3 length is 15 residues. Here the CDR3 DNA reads TGTGCCAGCGCCCTGTGGGCGGGAGGGAGGGAGACCCAGTACTTC. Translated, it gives CASALWAGGRETQYF. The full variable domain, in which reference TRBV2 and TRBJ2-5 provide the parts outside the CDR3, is EPEVTQTPSHQVTQMGQEVILRCVPISNHLYFYWYRQILGQKVEFLVSFYNNEISEKSEIFDDQFSVERPDGSNFTLKIRSTKLEDSAMYFCASALWAGGRETQYFGPGTRLLVL.

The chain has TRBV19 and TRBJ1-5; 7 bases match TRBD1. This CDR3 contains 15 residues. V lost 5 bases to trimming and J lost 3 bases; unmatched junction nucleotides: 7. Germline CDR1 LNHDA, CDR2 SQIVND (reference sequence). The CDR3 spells CASSSWDSINQPQHF. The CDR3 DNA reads TGTGCCAGTAGTTCCTGGGACAGTATCAATCAGCCCCAGCATTTT.

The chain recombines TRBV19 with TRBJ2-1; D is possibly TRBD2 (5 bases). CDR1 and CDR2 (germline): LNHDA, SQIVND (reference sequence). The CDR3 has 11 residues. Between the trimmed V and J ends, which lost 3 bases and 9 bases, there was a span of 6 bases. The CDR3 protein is CASSMGVEQFF. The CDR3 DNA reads TGTGCCAGTAGTATGGGAGTTGAGCAGTTCTTC. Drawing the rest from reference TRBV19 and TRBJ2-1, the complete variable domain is DGGITQSPKYLFRKEGQNVTLSCEQNLNHDAMYWYRQDPGQGLRLIYYSQIVNDFQKGDIAEGYSVSREKKESFPLTVTSAQKNPTAFYLCASSMGVEQFFGPGTRLTVL.